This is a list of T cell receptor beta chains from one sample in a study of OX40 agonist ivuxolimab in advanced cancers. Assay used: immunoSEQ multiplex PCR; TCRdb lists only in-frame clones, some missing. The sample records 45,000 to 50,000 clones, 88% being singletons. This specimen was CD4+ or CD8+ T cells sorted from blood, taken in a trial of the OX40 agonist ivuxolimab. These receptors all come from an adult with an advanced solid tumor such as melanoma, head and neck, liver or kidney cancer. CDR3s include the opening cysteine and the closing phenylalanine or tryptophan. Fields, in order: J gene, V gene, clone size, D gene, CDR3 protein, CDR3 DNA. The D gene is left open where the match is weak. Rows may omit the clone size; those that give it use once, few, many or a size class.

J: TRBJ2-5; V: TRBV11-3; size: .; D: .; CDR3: CASSLGSSVQETQYF; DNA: TGTGCCAGCAGCCTGGGCTCCTCCGTCCAAGAGACCCAGTACTTC
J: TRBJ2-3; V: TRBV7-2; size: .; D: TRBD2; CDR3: CASSRGTSQDTQYF; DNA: TGTGCCAGCAGCCGCGGGACTAGCCAAGATACGCAGTATTTT
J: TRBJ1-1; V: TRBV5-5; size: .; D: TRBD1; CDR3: CASSSLNRDRDIANTEAFF; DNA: TGTGCCAGCAGCTCGCTAAACCGGGACAGGGACATCGCAAACACTGAAGCTTTCTTT
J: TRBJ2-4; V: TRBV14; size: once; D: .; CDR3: CASSQVGTLNIQYF; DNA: TGTGCCAGCAGCCAAGTCGGGACCCTTAACATTCAGTACTTC
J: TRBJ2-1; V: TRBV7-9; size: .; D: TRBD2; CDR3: CASSLAATSGEQFF; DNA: TGTGCCAGCAGCTTAGCGGCGACTAGCGGTGAGCAGTTCTTC
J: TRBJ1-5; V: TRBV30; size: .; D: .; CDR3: CAWSVTQYSNQPQHF; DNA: TGTGCCTGGAGTGTAACACAGTACAGCAATCAGCCCCAGCATTTT
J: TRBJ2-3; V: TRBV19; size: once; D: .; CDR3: CASSTRGPLTDTQYF; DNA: TGTGCCAGTAGTACCCGGGGGCCCCTAACAGATACGCAGTATTTT
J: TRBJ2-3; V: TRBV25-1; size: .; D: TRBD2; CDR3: CASSLIDGGRENTQYF; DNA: TGTGCCAGCAGTCTCATAGACGGCGGGAGGGAGAATACGCAGTATTTT
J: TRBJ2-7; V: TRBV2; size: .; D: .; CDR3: CASSEGNRSPNEQYF; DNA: TGTGCCAGCAGTGAGGGGAACCGCTCTCCTAACGAGCAGTACTTC
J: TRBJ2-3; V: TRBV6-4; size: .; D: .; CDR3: CASSDSIWPTDTQYF; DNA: TGTGCCAGCAGTGACTCGATATGGCCCACAGATACGCAGTATTTT